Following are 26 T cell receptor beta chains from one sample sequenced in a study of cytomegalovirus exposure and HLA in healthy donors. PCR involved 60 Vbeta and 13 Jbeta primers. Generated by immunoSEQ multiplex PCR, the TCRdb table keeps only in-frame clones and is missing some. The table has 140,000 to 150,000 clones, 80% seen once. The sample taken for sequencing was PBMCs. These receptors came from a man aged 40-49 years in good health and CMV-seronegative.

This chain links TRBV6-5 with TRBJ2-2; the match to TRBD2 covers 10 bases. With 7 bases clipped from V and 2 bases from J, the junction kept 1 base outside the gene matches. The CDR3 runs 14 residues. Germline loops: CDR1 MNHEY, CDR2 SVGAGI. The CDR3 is CASKREGNTGELFF. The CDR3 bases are TGTGCCAGCAAGCGGGAGGGAAACACCGGGGAGCTGTTTTTT.

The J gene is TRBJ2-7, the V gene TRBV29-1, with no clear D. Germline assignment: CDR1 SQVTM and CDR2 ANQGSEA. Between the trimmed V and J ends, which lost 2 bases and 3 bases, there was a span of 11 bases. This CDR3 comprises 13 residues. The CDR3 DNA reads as TGCAGCGTTGAACACCCAGGAATCTACGAGCAGTACTTC. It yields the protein CSVEHPGIYEQYF.

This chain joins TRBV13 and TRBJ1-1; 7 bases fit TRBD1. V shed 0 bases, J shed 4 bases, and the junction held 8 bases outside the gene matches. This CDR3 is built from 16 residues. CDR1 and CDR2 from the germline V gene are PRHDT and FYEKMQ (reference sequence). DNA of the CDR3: TGTGCCAGCAGCTTAGGCCATCGTCGACAGGGCACTGAAGCTTTCTTT. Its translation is CASSLGHRRQGTEAFF.

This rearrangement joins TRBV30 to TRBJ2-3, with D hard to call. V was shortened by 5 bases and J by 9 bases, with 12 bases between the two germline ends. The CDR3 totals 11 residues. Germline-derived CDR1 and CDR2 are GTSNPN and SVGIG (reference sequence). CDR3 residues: CAWGPQRTQYF. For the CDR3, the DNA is TGTGCCTGGGGCCCCCAGCGAACGCAGTATTTT.

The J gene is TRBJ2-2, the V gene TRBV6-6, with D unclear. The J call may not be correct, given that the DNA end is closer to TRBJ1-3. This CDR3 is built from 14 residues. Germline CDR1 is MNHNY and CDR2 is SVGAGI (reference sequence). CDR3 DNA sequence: TGTGCCAGCAGTTATCGCGGCTCTGGAAACACCATATATTTT. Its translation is CASSYRGSGNTIYF.

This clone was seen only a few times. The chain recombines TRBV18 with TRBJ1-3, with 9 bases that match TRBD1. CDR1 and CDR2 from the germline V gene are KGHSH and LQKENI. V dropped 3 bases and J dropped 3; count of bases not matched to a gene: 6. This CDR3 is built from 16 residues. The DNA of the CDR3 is TGTGCCAGCTCACCCAAACAGGGGGCGCGTGGAAACACCATATATTTT. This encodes CASSPKQGARGNTIYF.

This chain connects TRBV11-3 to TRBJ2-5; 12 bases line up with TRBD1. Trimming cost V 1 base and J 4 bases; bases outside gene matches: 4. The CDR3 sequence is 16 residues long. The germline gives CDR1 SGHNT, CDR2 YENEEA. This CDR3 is CASSLGGQGAGETQYF. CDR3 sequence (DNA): TGTGCCAGCAGCTTAGGGGGACAGGGGGCAGGAGAGACCCAGTACTTC. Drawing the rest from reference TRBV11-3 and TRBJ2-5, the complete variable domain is EAGVVQSPRYKIIEKKQPVAFWCNPISGHNTLYWYLQNLGQGPELLIRYENEEAVDDSQLPKDRFSAERLKGVDSTLKIQPAELGDSAVYLCASSLGGQGAGETQYFGPGTRLLVL.

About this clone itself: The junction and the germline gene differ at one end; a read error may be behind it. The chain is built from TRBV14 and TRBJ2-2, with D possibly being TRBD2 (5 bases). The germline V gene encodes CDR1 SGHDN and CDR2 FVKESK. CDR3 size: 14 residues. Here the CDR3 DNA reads TGTGCCGGCAGCCAACTAGGTAACACCGGGGAGCTGTTTTTT. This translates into CAGSQLGNTGELFF. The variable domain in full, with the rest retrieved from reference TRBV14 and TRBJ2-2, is EAGVTQFPSHSVIEKGQTVTLRCDPISGHDNLYWYRRVMGKEIKFLLHFVKESKQDESGMPNNRFLAERTGGTYSTLKVQPAELEDSGVYFCAGSQLGNTGELFFGEGSRLTVL.

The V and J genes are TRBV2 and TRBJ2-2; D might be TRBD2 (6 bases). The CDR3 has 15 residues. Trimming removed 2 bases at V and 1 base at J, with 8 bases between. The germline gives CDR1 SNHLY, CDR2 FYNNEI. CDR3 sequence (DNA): TGTGCCAGCAGTGAATGGGGACTGAACACCGGGGAGCTGTTTTTT. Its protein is CASSEWGLNTGELFF. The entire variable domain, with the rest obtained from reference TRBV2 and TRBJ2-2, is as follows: EPEVTQTPSHQVTQMGQEVILRCVPISNHLYFYWYRQILGQKVEFLVSFYNNEISEKSEIFDDQFSVERPDGSNFTLKIRSTKLEDSAMYFCASSEWGLNTGELFFGEGSRLTVL.

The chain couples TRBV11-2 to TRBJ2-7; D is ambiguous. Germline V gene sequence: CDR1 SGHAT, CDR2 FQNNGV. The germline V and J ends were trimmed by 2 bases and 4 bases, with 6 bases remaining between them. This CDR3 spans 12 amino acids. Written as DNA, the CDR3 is TGTGCCAGCAGCTTACAGGTTTACGAGCAGTACTTC. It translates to CASSLQVYEQYF. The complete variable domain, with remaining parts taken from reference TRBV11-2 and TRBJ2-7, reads EAGVAQSPRYKIIEKRQSVAFWCNPISGHATLYWYQQILGQGPKLLIQFQNNGVVDDSQLPKDRFSAERLKGVDSTLKIQPAKLEDSAVYLCASSLQVYEQYFGPGTRLTVT.

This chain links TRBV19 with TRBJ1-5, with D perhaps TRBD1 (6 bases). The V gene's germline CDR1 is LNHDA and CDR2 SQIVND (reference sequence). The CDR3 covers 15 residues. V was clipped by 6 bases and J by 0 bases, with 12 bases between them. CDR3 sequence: CASSEWTASNQPQHF. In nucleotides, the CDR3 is TGTGCCAGTAGCGAATGGACAGCTAGCAATCAGCCCCAGCATTTT. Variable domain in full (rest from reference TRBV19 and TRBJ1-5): DGGITQSPKYLFRKEGQNVTLSCEQNLNHDAMYWYRQDPGQGLRLIYYSQIVNDFQKGDIAEGYSVSREKKESFPLTVTSAQKNPTAFYLCASSEWTASNQPQHFGDGTRLSIL.

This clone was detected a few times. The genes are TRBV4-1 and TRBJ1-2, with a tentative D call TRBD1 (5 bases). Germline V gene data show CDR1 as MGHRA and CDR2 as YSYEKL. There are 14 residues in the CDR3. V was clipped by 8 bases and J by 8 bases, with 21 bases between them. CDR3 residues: CASGREGILIGYTF. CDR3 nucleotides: TGCGCCAGCGGAAGGGAGGGGATACTTATAGGCTACACCTTC.

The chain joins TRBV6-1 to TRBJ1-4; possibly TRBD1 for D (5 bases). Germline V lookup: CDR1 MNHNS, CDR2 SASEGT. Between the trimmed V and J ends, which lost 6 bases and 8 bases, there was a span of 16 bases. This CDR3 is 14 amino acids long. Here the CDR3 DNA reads TGTGCCAGCAGCCTAGGAGGGGCTGGCGAAAAACTGTTTTTT. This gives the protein CASSLGGAGEKLFF.

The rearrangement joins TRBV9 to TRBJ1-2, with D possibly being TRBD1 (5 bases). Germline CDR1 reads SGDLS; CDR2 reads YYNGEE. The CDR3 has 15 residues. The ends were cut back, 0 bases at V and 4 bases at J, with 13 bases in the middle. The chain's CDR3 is CASSVEGNSLYGYTF. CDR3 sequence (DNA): TGTGCCAGCAGCGTAGAGGGGAACAGTCTCTATGGCTACACCTTC.

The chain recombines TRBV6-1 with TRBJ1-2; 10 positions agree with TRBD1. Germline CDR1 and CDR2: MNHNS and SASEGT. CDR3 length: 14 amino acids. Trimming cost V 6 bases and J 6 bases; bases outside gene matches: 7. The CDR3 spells CASRGTGTGDGYTF. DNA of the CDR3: TGTGCCAGCAGAGGGACCGGGACAGGGGATGGCTACACCTTC.

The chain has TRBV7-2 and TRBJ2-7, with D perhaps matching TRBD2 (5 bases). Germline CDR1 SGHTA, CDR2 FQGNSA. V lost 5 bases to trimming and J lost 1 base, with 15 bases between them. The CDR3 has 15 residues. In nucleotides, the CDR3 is TGTGCCAGCAGCCCAGACGGACCGGGGTCCTACGAGCAGTACTTC. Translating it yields CASSPDGPGSYEQYF.

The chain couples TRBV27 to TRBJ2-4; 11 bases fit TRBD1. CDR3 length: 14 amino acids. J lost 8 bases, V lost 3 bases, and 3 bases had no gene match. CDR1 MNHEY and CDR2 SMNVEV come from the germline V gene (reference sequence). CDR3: CASSFGTGGDIQYF. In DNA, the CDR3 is TGTGCCAGCAGTTTTGGGACAGGGGGGGACATTCAGTACTTC.

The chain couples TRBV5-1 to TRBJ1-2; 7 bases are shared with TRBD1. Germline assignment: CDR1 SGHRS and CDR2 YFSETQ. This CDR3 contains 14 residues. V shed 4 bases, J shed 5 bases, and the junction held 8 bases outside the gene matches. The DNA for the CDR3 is TGCGCCAGCAGCGTGGGACAGAGTTTATATGGCTACACCTTC. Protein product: CASSVGQSLYGYTF.

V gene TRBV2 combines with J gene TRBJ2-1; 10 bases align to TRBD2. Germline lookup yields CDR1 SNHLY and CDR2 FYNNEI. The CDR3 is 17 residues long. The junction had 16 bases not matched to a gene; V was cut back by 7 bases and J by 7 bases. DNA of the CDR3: TGTGCCAGCACTCCCAACCCCCTAGCGGGGGTGGTTAATGAGCAGTTCTTC. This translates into CASTPNPLAGVVNEQFF.

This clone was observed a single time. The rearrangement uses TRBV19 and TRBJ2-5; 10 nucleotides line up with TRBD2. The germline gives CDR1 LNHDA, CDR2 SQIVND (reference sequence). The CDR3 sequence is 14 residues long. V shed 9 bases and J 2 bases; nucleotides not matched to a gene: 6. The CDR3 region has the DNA TGTGCCAGCTCCGGGACTAGCGTACAAGAGACCCAGTACTTC. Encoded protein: CASSGTSVQETQYF.

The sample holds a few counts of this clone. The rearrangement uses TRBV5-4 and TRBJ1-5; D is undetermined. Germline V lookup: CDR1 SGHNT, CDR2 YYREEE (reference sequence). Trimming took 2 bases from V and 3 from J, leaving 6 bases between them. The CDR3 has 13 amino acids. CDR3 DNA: TGTGCCAGCAGCTTCGACATCAATCAGCCCCAGCATTTT. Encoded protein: CASSFDINQPQHF.

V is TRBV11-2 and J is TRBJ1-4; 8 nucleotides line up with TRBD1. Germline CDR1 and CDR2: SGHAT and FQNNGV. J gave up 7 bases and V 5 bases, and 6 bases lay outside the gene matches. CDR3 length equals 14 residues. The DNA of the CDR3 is TGTGCCAGCAGCCCCTGGGGACAGGCTGAAAAACTGTTTTTT. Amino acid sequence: CASSPWGQAEKLFF.

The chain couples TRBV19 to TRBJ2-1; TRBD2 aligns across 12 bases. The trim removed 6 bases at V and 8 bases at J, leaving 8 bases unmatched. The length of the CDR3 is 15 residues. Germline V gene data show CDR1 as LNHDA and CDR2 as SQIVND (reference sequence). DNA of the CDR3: TGTGCCAGTAGGGCTAGCGGGGGGGCAGCAGATGAGCAGTTCTTC. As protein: CASRASGGAADEQFF.

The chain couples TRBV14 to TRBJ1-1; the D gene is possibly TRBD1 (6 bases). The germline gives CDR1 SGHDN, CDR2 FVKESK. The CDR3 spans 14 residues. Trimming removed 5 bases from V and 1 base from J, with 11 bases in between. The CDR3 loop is CASSYFRGNTEAFF. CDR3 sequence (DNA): TGTGCCAGCAGCTATTTCAGGGGGAACACTGAAGCTTTCTTT.

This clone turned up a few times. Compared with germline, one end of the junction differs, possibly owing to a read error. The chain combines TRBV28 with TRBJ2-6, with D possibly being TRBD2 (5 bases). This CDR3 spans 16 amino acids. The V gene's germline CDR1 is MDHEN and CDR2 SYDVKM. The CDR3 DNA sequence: TGTGCCAGCAATTTACCCACGGGGTCTGGGGCCAACGTCCTGACTTTC. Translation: CASNLPTGSGANVLTF.

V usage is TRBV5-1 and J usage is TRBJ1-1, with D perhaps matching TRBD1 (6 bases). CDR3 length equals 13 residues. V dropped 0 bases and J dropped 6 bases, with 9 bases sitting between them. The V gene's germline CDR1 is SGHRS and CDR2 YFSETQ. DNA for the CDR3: TGCGCCAGCAGCTTGGCTCGGACAGCTGAAGCTTTCTTT. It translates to CASSLARTAEAFF.